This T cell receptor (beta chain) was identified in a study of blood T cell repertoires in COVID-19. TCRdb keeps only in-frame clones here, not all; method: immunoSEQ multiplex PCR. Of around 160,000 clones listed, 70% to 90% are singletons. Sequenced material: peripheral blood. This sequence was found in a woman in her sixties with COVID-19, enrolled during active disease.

CDR3 bases: TGTGCCAGCAGTGATCCGGGACTAGCGCTAAATGAGCAGTTCTTC. This gives the protein CASSDPGLALNEQFF. V and J are TRBV25-1 and TRBJ2-1; TRBD2 matches at 10 bases. This CDR3 has 15 amino acids. Per the germline V gene, CDR1 is MGHDK and CDR2 is SYGVNS. V shed 3 bases, J shed 7 bases, and the junction held 6 bases outside the gene matches.